The 21 T cell receptor beta chains below were found in one sample sequenced in a study of T cell responses to AZD1222 COVID-19 vaccine. Generated by immunoSEQ multiplex PCR, the TCRdb table keeps only in-frame clones and is missing some. The sample includes 90,000 to 120,000 clones, around 91% of them seen just once. This material consisted of peripheral blood, taken on day 0 of AZD1222 vaccination. The origin of the receptors is an adult in good health.

The V gene is TRBV30, the J gene TRBJ1-5; unclear D gene. The CDR3 extends over 12 amino acids. Germline V lookup: CDR1 GTSNPN, CDR2 SVGIG (reference sequence). V was clipped by 0 bases and J by 6 bases, with 6 bases between them. The CDR3 nucleotides read TGTGCCTGGAGTGTACATGGTCAGCCCCAGCATTTT. This sequence encodes CAWSVHGQPQHF. The full variable domain, with the rest looked up from reference TRBV30 and TRBJ1-5, is SQTIHQWPATLVQPVGSPLSLECTVEGTSNPNLYWYRQAAGRGLQLLFYSVGIGQISSEVPQNLSASRPQDRQFILSSKKLLLSDSGFYLCAWSVHGQPQHFGDGTRLSIL.

The chain couples TRBV5-3 to TRBJ2-5, with D unresolved. TRBV5-3 is labeled an ORF, and its function is uncertain. This CDR3 has 9 amino acids. Trimming removed 7 bases from V and 9 bases from J, with 7 bases in between. The CDR3 here is CARPGAQYF. Here the CDR3 DNA reads TGTGCCAGACCTGGGGCCCAGTACTTC.

The chain carries TRBV6-5 and TRBJ2-5, with TRBD1 matching 7 bases. This CDR3 comprises 14 residues. Losses at the gene ends were 4 bases for V and 1 base for J; bases not matched to a gene: 3. Germline CDR1 MNHEY, CDR2 SVGAGI. As DNA, the CDR3 is TGTGCCAGCAGTTTTGACAGGGTCCAAGAGACCCAGTACTTC. Protein: CASSFDRVQETQYF.

This sequence joins TRBV27 and TRBJ2-2, with a weak D call TRBD1 (6 bases). Trimming stripped 5 bases from V and 6 bases from J, with 13 bases between. In germline, CDR1 is MNHEY, CDR2 SMNVEV (reference sequence). This CDR3 spans 14 amino acids. This chain's CDR3 is CASSQRQEAGELFF. The CDR3 DNA reads TGTGCCAGCAGTCAACGACAGGAGGCCGGGGAGCTGTTTTTT.

CDR3 loop: CASSQGATGAYEQYF. The CDR3 nucleotides read TGTGCCAGCAGCCAAGGGGCGACAGGGGCCTACGAGCAGTACTTC. This chain uses TRBV3-1 (or the pseudogene TRBV3-2) with TRBJ2-7; 8 positions match TRBD1. The CDR3 spans 15 residues. Per the germline V gene, CDR1 is LGHDT and CDR2 is YNNKEL (reference sequence). With V trimmed by 1 base and J by 2 bases, 4 bases remained unmatched.

This chain links TRBV5-1 with TRBJ2-5; D possibly corresponds to TRBD1 (5 bases). Per germline, CDR1 SGHRS and CDR2 YFSETQ. V was pared by 0 bases and J by 5 bases, with 8 bases between. CDR3 length: 13 amino acids. The CDR3 DNA reads TGCGCCAGCAGCTTGGCAGGGATGGAGACCCAGTACTTC. It encodes CASSLAGMETQYF. The whole variable domain, filled in from reference TRBV5-1 and TRBJ2-5, reads KAGVTQTPRYLIKTRGQQVTLSCSPISGHRSVSWYQQTPGQGLQFLFEYFSETQRNKGNFPGRFSGRQFSNSRSEMNVSTLELGDSALYLCASSLAGMETQYFGPGTRLLVL.

This chain joins TRBV7-8 and TRBJ1-5; D gene uncertain. Trimming pared 7 bases from V and 3 bases from J, leaving 16 bases between. In germline, CDR1 is SGHVS, CDR2 FQNEAQ. The CDR3 is 15 residues long. The CDR3 protein is CASTPDRGLNQPQHF. The CDR3 DNA sequence: TGTGCCAGCACCCCGGACCGCGGGCTCAATCAGCCCCAGCATTTT.

The V and J genes are TRBV5-1 and TRBJ2-7; D is ambiguous. Germline values: CDR1 SGHRS, CDR2 YFSETQ. The V and J ends lost 1 base and 2 bases respectively, with 13 bases between them. This CDR3 comprises 15 residues. The CDR3 bases are TGCGCCAGCAGCTTGAAAGCTAGTGGGGCCTACGAGCAGTACTTC. Translation: CASSLKASGAYEQYF. The complete variable domain, with remaining parts taken from reference TRBV5-1 and TRBJ2-7, reads KAGVTQTPRYLIKTRGQQVTLSCSPISGHRSVSWYQQTPGQGLQFLFEYFSETQRNKGNFPGRFSGRQFSNSRSEMNVSTLELGDSALYLCASSLKASGAYEQYFGPGTRLTVT.

The J gene is TRBJ1-4, the V gene TRBV11-2, with D unresolved. CDR3 length: 11 amino acids. Trimming cost V 2 bases and J 8 bases, with 3 bases left between them. Germline V CDR1 and CDR2: SGHAT, FQNNGV. The CDR3 sequence is CASSLHEKLFF. The DNA for the CDR3 is TGTGCCAGCAGCTTACACGAAAAACTGTTTTTT.

A note on this clone: This sample also contains other DNA sequences that code for the same CDR3. The chain combines TRBV18 with TRBJ1-2, with unresolved D. The V and J ends lost 0 bases and 0 bases respectively, with 8 bases between them. Per the germline V gene, CDR1 is KGHSH and CDR2 is LQKENI. This CDR3 is 15 amino acids long. CDR3 nucleotides: TGTGCCAGCTCACCACCAGCCGGGACTAACTATGGCTACACCTTC. This sequence encodes CASSPPAGTNYGYTF.

The chain couples TRBV19 to TRBJ1-3; D unresolved. This CDR3 region has 14 residues. Between the trimmed V and J ends, which lost 6 bases and 0 bases, there was a span of 9 bases. CDR1 LNHDA and CDR2 SQIVND come from the germline V gene (reference sequence). The CDR3 coding sequence is TGTGCCAGTAGGAAGGAGGGCTCTGGAAACACCATATATTTT. Its translation: CASRKEGSGNTIYF. Full variable domain (remainder filled in from reference TRBV19 and TRBJ1-3): DGGITQSPKYLFRKEGQNVTLSCEQNLNHDAMYWYRQDPGQGLRLIYYSQIVNDFQKGDIAEGYSVSREKKESFPLTVTSAQKNPTAFYLCASRKEGSGNTIYFGEGSWLTVV.

This chain links TRBV28 with TRBJ2-1, with D tentatively TRBD1 (5 bases). This CDR3 is built from 15 residues. Germline V lookup: CDR1 MDHEN, CDR2 SYDVKM. V lost 0 bases and J lost 4, with 10 bases in between. CDR3 coding DNA: TGTGCCAGCAGTTTATGGGACAACCCGTACAATGAGCAGTTCTTC. Translated, it gives CASSLWDNPYNEQFF.

This rearrangement joins TRBV14 to TRBJ1-6; D perhaps matches TRBD1 (6 bases). The CDR3 extends over 16 amino acids. Trimming took 1 base from V and 7 from J, leaving 14 bases between them. CDR1 is SGHDN, CDR2 FVKESK, per germline. In DNA form, the CDR3 reads TGTGCCAGCAGCCAAGGCGCCGGGACATCCAATTCACCCCTCCACTTT. Protein: CASSQGAGTSNSPLHF. Full variable domain (rest looked up from reference TRBV14 and TRBJ1-6): EAGVTQFPSHSVIEKGQTVTLRCDPISGHDNLYWYRRVMGKEIKFLLHFVKESKQDESGMPNNRFLAERTGGTYSTLKVQPAELEDSGVYFCASSQGAGTSNSPLHFGNGTRLTVT.

The V gene is TRBV29-1, the J gene TRBJ2-5; 8 nucleotides agree with TRBD1. The germline V gene encodes CDR1 SQVTM and CDR2 ANQGSEA. Trimming cost V 0 bases and J 5 bases; bases outside gene matches: 8. The CDR3 is 15 residues long. CDR3 sequence (DNA): TGCAGCGTTGAAGATTCGGGCAGGGGGCAGGAGACCCAGTACTTC. It is translated as CSVEDSGRGQETQYF.

This chain connects TRBV10-1 to TRBJ1-5; D is undetermined. V gave up 5 bases and J gave up 3 bases, with 8 bases separating them. The CDR3 consists of 13 residues. The V gene's germline CDR1 is WNHNN and CDR2 SYGVQD (reference sequence). The CDR3 reads CASSLGLNQPQHF. Here the CDR3 DNA reads TGCGCCAGCAGTCTCGGTCTCAATCAGCCCCAGCATTTT.

The V gene is TRBV5-1, the J gene TRBJ1-1; D unresolved. Trimming removed 4 bases from V and 1 base from J, with 14 bases in between. Germline V gene sequence: CDR1 SGHRS, CDR2 YFSETQ. The CDR3 spans 15 residues. The CDR3 DNA reads as TGCGCCAGCAGCGTATCGAAGGGCGGGAACACTGAAGCTTTCTTT. Residues: CASSVSKGGNTEAFF.

The chain employs TRBV13 and TRBJ2-4; 13 bases match TRBD2. From germline, CDR1 is PRHDT and CDR2 FYEKMQ (reference sequence). After removal of 5 bases from V and 9 bases from J, the junction contained 7 bases not matched to a gene. The CDR3 loop spans 15 amino acids. In DNA form, the CDR3 reads TGTGCCAGCAGCCCACTAGCGGGGGGGCTGAGCATTCAGTACTTC. Its protein product is CASSPLAGGLSIQYF.

The chain links TRBV15 to TRBJ1-1; TRBD1 aligns across 9 bases. Germline values: CDR1 LNHNV, CDR2 YYDKDF (reference sequence). Germline trimming cut 4 bases from V and 5 bases from J; bases unmatched to any gene: 14. The CDR3 runs to 17 residues. CDR3 amino acids: CATSNRGWDRAWTEAFF. The CDR3 DNA sequence: TGTGCCACCAGCAACCGCGGTTGGGACAGGGCGTGGACTGAAGCTTTCTTT.

The chain recombines TRBV7-2 with TRBJ1-6; D uncertain. The CDR3 extends over 13 amino acids. From germline, CDR1 is SGHTA and CDR2 FQGNSA. V was shortened by 7 bases and J by 12 bases, with 16 bases between the two germline ends. The CDR3 is CASTPSGGLPLHF. Written as DNA, the CDR3 is TGTGCCAGCACACCCTCCGGTGGTTTACCCCTCCACTTT.

V gene TRBV27 combines with J gene TRBJ2-2; no definite D call. Germline CDR1 and CDR2: MNHEY and SMNVEV (reference sequence). With 4 bases removed from V and 4 bases from J, the gap between germline ends came to 4 bases. The CDR3 sequence is 12 residues long. CDR3 loop: CASSYITGELFF. The DNA of the CDR3 is TGTGCCAGCAGTTATATCACCGGGGAGCTGTTTTTT.

This sequence joins TRBV18 and TRBJ1-5; 9 positions agree with TRBD1. Germline V gives CDR1 KGHSH, CDR2 LQKENI. The V segment lost 6 bases and the J segment 1 base; nucleotides outside the gene matches: 4. CDR3 length: 15 amino acids. The CDR3 spells CASSGQGGSNQPQHF. CDR3 sequence (DNA): TGTGCCAGCTCGGGACAGGGAGGGAGCAATCAGCCCCAGCATTTT. Drawing the rest from reference TRBV18 and TRBJ1-5, the complete variable domain is NAGVMQNPRHLVRRRGQEARLRCSPMKGHSHVYWYRQLPEEGLKFMVYLQKENIIDESGMPKERFSAEFPKEGPSILRIQQVVRGDSAAYFCASSGQGGSNQPQHFGDGTRLSIL.